Below, 29 T cell receptor beta chains from the same sample are listed, as sequenced in a study of OX40 agonist ivuxolimab in advanced cancers. The table came from immunoSEQ multiplex PCR; TCRdb's copy has only in-frame clones and leaves some out. The repertoire holds tens of thousands of clones, with around 85% as singletons. The sample here was CD4+ or CD8+ T cells sorted from blood, taken in a trial of the OX40 agonist ivuxolimab. Receptor source: an adult with an advanced solid tumor such as melanoma, head and neck, liver or kidney cancer.

The chain combines TRBV5-6 with TRBJ2-2; TRBD1 matches at 11 bases. From germline, CDR1 is SGHDT and CDR2 YYEEEE. The CDR3 has 16 residues. Trimming at V came to 3 bases and at J to 5 bases, leaving 6 bases not matched to a gene. The CDR3 bases are TGTGCCAGCAGCTCTCCGGGACAGGGGGAAACCGGGGAGCTGTTTTTT. This codes for CASSSPGQGETGELFF.

V and J are TRBV7-7 and TRBJ2-2; D gene unclear. CDR1 is SSHAT and CDR2 is FNYEAQ in the germline V gene (reference sequence). The CDR3 loop spans 14 amino acids. In nucleotides, the CDR3 is TGTGTTAGCAGCTTAGACGGGTCAACCGGGGAGCTGTTTTTT. Amino acids: CVSSLDGSTGELFF.

This rearrangement joins TRBV5-1 to TRBJ1-2; a weak D match, TRBD1 (5 bases). Germline V gives CDR1 SGHRS, CDR2 YFSETQ. Trimming took 4 bases from V and 8 from J, leaving 15 bases between them. CDR3 length: 13 residues. CDR3 DNA: TGCGCCAGCAGCCTCACGGGGGAGGGCGGCTACACCTTC. Protein sequence: CASSLTGEGGYTF.

The rearrangement uses TRBV6-1 and TRBJ2-3; 7 bases line up with TRBD2. V trimming: 6 bases; J trimming: 1 base; junction bases outside the gene matches: 4. This CDR3 is built from 14 residues. The V gene's germline CDR1 is MNHNS and CDR2 SASEGT. CDR3 protein: CASRAGEGTDTQYF. The CDR3 DNA reads TGTGCCAGCAGGGCGGGAGAGGGCACAGATACGCAGTATTTT.

The gene calls are TRBV10-3 and TRBJ1-2; a weak D match, TRBD1 (6 bases). Germline-derived CDR1 and CDR2 are ENHRY and SYGVKD. The CDR3 runs to 12 residues. V dropped 8 bases and J dropped 8 bases, with 15 bases sitting between them. The DNA for the CDR3 is TGTGCCATCGGCGACAGGTCAAAGGGCTACACCTTC. Translated, it gives CAIGDRSKGYTF.

This chain links TRBV5-6 with TRBJ1-1, with D unresolved. Trimming cost V 1 base and J 1 base, with 8 bases left between them. The germline V gene encodes CDR1 SGHDT and CDR2 YYEEEE. There are 14 residues in the CDR3. CDR3: CASSLNLGNTEAFF. Written as DNA, the CDR3 is TGTGCCAGCAGCTTGAATCTAGGGAACACTGAAGCTTTCTTT.

J is TRBJ2-4 and V is TRBV27; 8 bases line up with TRBD2. CDR3 length equals 14 residues. Germline loops: CDR1 MNHEY, CDR2 SMNVEV (reference sequence). The J segment lost 7 bases and the V segment lost 6 bases, leaving 8 bases of the junction unmatched. In nucleotides, the CDR3 is TGTGCCAGCAGGACACGGGGGGGCGGGAACATTCAGTACTTC. Translating it yields CASRTRGGGNIQYF.

The chain uses TRBV7-9 and TRBJ2-5; possibly TRBD1 or TRBD2 for D (5 bases each). Germline V lookup: CDR1 SEHNR, CDR2 FQNEAQ (reference sequence). Trimming removed 1 base from V and 4 bases from J, with 16 bases in between. The CDR3 covers 16 residues. CDR3 loop: CASSLGTRDGGETQYF. DNA of the CDR3: TGTGCCAGCAGCTTAGGGACCCGGGACGGTGGAGAGACCCAGTACTTC.

The chain's CDR3 is CATSIDDRLLSNQPQHF. CDR3 coding DNA: TGTGCCACCTCTATTGATGACAGGCTCCTTAGCAATCAGCCCCAGCATTTT. V gene TRBV19 combines with J gene TRBJ1-5; weak D call: TRBD1 (6 bases). V was clipped by 10 bases and J by 0 bases, with 22 bases between them. This CDR3 is built from 17 residues. Germline CDR1 reads LNHDA; CDR2 reads SQIVND (reference sequence). Together with reference TRBV19 and TRBJ1-5, the CDR3 gives the full variable domain: DGGITQSPKYLFRKEGQNVTLSCEQNLNHDAMYWYRQDPGQGLRLIYYSQIVNDFQKGDIAEGYSVSREKKESFPLTVTSAQKNPTAFYLCATSIDDRLLSNQPQHFGDGTRLSIL.

DNA of the CDR3: TGTGCCAGCAGTGAGAAAGGTCGGCGGGGGGAGGGCGAGACCCAGTACTTC. Its translation is CASSEKGRRGEGETQYF. The chain combines TRBV6-1 with TRBJ2-5; TRBD2 matches 8 bases. The CDR3 runs 17 residues. The V segment lost 3 bases and the J segment 5 bases; nucleotides outside the gene matches: 14. Per germline, CDR1 MNHNS and CDR2 SASEGT.

The V call is TRBV7-9, the J call TRBJ2-2; TRBD2 agrees at 7 bases. The V segment lost 5 bases and the J segment 4 bases; nucleotides outside the gene matches: 7. This CDR3 region has 15 residues. Germline-derived CDR1 and CDR2 are SEHNR and FQNEAQ (reference sequence). Here the CDR3 reads CASSPGLLITGELFF. The CDR3 DNA reads TGTGCCAGCAGCCCGGGACTACTAATCACCGGGGAGCTGTTTTTT.

This chain joins TRBV7-2 and TRBJ2-4; 8 bases map to TRBD1. The junction had 11 bases not matched to a gene; V was cut back by 5 bases and J by 2 bases. CDR1 is SGHTA and CDR2 is FQGNSA in the germline V gene. The CDR3 length is 17 residues. CDR3 amino acids: CASSPVGDRGPKNIQYF. The CDR3 DNA follows: TGTGCCAGCAGCCCGGTAGGAGACAGGGGTCCCAAAAACATTCAGTACTTC.

This clone came up a few times. The chain recombines TRBV30 with TRBJ2-7; weak D call: TRBD1 (5 bases). Germline V CDR1 and CDR2: GTSNPN, SVGIG (reference sequence). This CDR3 has 12 amino acids. Trimming left V 3 bases short and J 6 bases short, with 12 bases between. The CDR3 protein is CAWRKTVGEQYF. The DNA for the CDR3 is TGTGCCTGGAGGAAGACAGTAGGCGAGCAGTACTTC.

The chain is built from TRBV6-6 and TRBJ2-3; D gene ambiguous. The CDR3 runs 13 residues. Looked up from germline, CDR1 is MNHNY and CDR2 is SVGAGI (reference sequence). Trimming shortened V by 2 bases and J by 3 bases, and 6 bases separated the two germline ends. The CDR3 DNA reads TGTGCCAGCAGTTACCCCAGGACAGATACGCAGTATTTT. Protein sequence: CASSYPRTDTQYF.

The rearrangement links TRBV7-8 to TRBJ2-5, with D perhaps matching TRBD1 (6 bases). The J call is in doubt because the DNA end fits TRBJ2-7 better. From germline, CDR1 is SGHVS and CDR2 FQNEAQ. The CDR3 covers 13 residues. The DNA of the CDR3 is TGTGCCAGCAGCTTAGTACAGGGCGACGAGCAGTACTTC. Translation gives CASSLVQGDEQYF.

The J gene is TRBJ1-2, the V gene TRBV10-3; the D is unclear. Trimming cost V 0 bases and J 2 bases, with 16 bases left between them. This CDR3 contains 17 residues. Germline loops: CDR1 ENHRY, CDR2 SYGVKD. The CDR3 protein is CAISESGPAATNYGYTF. CDR3 in DNA: TGTGCCATCAGTGAGTCAGGTCCGGCAGCAACAAACTATGGCTACACCTTC.

The chain combines TRBV21-1 with TRBJ2-1. TRBV21-1 constitutes a pseudogene. The CDR3 is 16 residues long. The DNA for the CDR3 is TGTGCCAGCAGCAACACAGGGTTGGGGGGCTACAATGAGCAGTTCTTC. Amino acid sequence: CASSNTGLGGYNEQFF.

The CDR3 region has the DNA TGCGCCAGCAGCGAAGGGACTAGCGCGGGGGAGCAGTACTTC. It yields the protein CASSEGTSAGEQYF. The chain recombines TRBV5-1 with TRBJ2-7; TRBD2 matches 10 bases. After removal of 4 bases from V and 7 bases from J, the junction contained 8 bases not matched to a gene. Germline lookup yields CDR1 SGHRS and CDR2 YFSETQ. This CDR3 contains 14 residues.

The chain uses TRBV25-1 and TRBJ1-2, with D possibly TRBD1 on 5 matching bases. The V end lost 2 bases, the J end lost 4 bases, and 8 bases lay between the germline ends. The germline V gene has CDR1 MGHDK and CDR2 SYGVNS. This CDR3 is 13 amino acids long. The CDR3 nucleotides are TGTGCCAGCAGTGAAGGGGCAGCCTATGGCTACACCTTC. Its protein is CASSEGAAYGYTF.

The genes are TRBV7-9 and TRBJ1-1, with a tentative D call TRBD1 (5 bases). Germline-derived CDR1 and CDR2 are SEHNR and FQNEAQ (reference sequence). Trimming removed 5 bases from V and 7 bases from J, with 14 bases in between. CDR3 length: 13 amino acids. The CDR3 is CASSKGLGVEAFF. The CDR3 DNA reads TGTGCCAGCAGCAAGGGATTGGGGGTTGAAGCTTTCTTT.

The J gene is TRBJ1-4, the V gene TRBV14, with TRBD1 matching over 9 bases. Per the germline V gene, CDR1 is SGHDN and CDR2 is FVKESK. The trim removed 1 base at V and 7 bases at J, leaving 7 bases unmatched. CDR3 length: 16 residues. The CDR3 loop is CASSQGNRGRGEKLFF. CDR3 DNA: TGTGCCAGCAGCCAAGGGAACAGGGGGCGCGGTGAAAAACTGTTTTTT.

This rearrangement joins TRBV11-3 to TRBJ2-5; 8 bases fit TRBD1. Germline V lookup: CDR1 SGHNT, CDR2 YENEEA. This CDR3 spans 13 amino acids. Trimming cost V 5 bases and J 4 bases; bases outside gene matches: 3. For the CDR3, the DNA is TGTGCCAGCAGCAAGGGGACAGGAGAGACCCAGTACTTC. Its translation is CASSKGTGETQYF. Combining the CDR3 with reference TRBV11-3 and TRBJ2-5 gives the whole variable domain EAGVVQSPRYKIIEKKQPVAFWCNPISGHNTLYWYLQNLGQGPELLIRYENEEAVDDSQLPKDRFSAERLKGVDSTLKIQPAELGDSAVYLCASSKGTGETQYFGPGTRLLVL.

J is TRBJ1-4 and V is TRBV14; perhaps TRBD1 as D (5 bases). There are 13 residues in the CDR3. Trimming took off 4 bases at V and 8 bases at J, with 11 bases between the two ends. Looked up from germline, CDR1 is SGHDN and CDR2 is FVKESK. The CDR3 coding sequence is TGTGCCAGCAGCCGGGGGGTCGGCGAAAAACTGTTTTTT. Residues: CASSRGVGEKLFF.

The V gene is TRBV2, the J gene TRBJ2-5, with 9 bases aligning to TRBD2. The CDR3 contains 13 residues. Trimming at V came to 9 bases and at J to 5 bases, leaving 7 bases not matched to a gene. CDR1 is SNHLY, CDR2 FYNNEI, per germline. CDR3 amino acids: CASAGGIIETQYF. CDR3 coding DNA: TGTGCCAGTGCGGGAGGGATTATTGAGACCCAGTACTTC.

The CDR3 nucleotides read TGTGCCAGCAGCTTAGGGCAGATGGTTGAAAAACTGTTTTTT. Amino acid sequence: CASSLGQMVEKLFF. The chain joins TRBV7-9 to TRBJ1-4; D ambiguous. The CDR3 spans 14 residues. Trimming took 1 base from V and 7 from J, leaving 10 bases between them. The V gene's germline CDR1 is SEHNR and CDR2 FQNEAQ (reference sequence). Full variable domain (outside the CDR3, taken from reference TRBV7-9 and TRBJ1-4): DTGVSQNPRHKITKRGQNVTFRCDPISEHNRLYWYRQTLGQGPEFLTYFQNEAQLEKSRLLSDRFSAERPKGSFSTLEIQRTEQGDSAMYLCASSLGQMVEKLFFGSGTQLSVL.

Here the CDR3 reads CASSIDAGLNTEAFF. DNA of the CDR3: TGTGCCAGTAGTATAGATGCGGGCCTGAACACTGAAGCTTTCTTT. The rearrangement links TRBV19 to TRBJ1-1; no definite D call. The CDR3 contains 15 residues. CDR1 LNHDA and CDR2 SQIVND come from the germline V gene (reference sequence). The V end was cut by 0 bases, the J end by 0 bases, with 8 bases between.

V gene TRBV11-2 combines with J gene TRBJ1-5, with unresolved D. CDR1 is SGHAT, CDR2 FQNNGV, per germline. The CDR3 totals 13 residues. The V end was cut by 0 bases, the J end by 6 bases, with 6 bases between. CDR3 nucleotide sequence: TGTGCCAGCAGCTTAGATCGGGGTCAGCCCCAGCATTTT. Protein: CASSLDRGQPQHF.

CDR3 nucleotide sequence: TGTGCCAGCAGCCCAGGGGTCAATGAGCAGTTCTTC. It yields the protein CASSPGVNEQFF. The chain uses TRBV7-9 and TRBJ2-1, with D perhaps matching TRBD1 (6 bases). The CDR3 extends over 12 amino acids. Trimming removed 5 bases from V and 6 bases from J, with 8 bases in between. CDR1 and CDR2 (germline): SEHNR, FQNEAQ (reference sequence).

The genes are TRBV5-5 and TRBJ2-3, with 8 bases that match TRBD2. Germline CDR1 reads SGHKS; CDR2 reads YYEKEE (reference sequence). J was trimmed by 3 bases and V by 4 bases; bases with no gene match: 7. The CDR3 is 15 residues long. The DNA of the CDR3 is TGTGCCAGCAGCCCCGGACTAGCTCGAACAGATACGCAGTATTTT. This encodes CASSPGLARTDTQYF.